This T cell receptor beta chain stems from a study of T cell responses to AZD1222 COVID-19 vaccine. Some clones are missing from TCRdb's copy, which holds only in-frame ones; the method was immunoSEQ multiplex PCR. The sample contains approximately 130,000 clones, roughly 89% of which appear only once. This CDR3 region has 15 residues. Germline CDR1 reads LNHDA; CDR2 reads SQIVND (reference sequence). V shed 3 bases, J shed 7 bases, and the junction held 6 bases outside the gene matches. The sequence derives from an adult who received the AZD1222 COVID-19 vaccine. The sequences come from peripheral blood, collected 28 days after the second AZD1222 dose. V and J are TRBV19 and TRBJ1-6, with TRBD1 identical over 7 bases. The CDR3 nucleotides read TGTGCCAGTAGTATCAAGGGGGCCGAGAATTCACCCCTCCACTTT. Amino acids: CASSIKGAENSPLHF.